This T cell receptor beta chain was captured by sequencing in a study of cytomegalovirus exposure and HLA in healthy donors. General study points: In a later analysis, the majority of CMV-associated beta chains seemingly showed HLA restriction.

Comments on this clone: Its cognate antigen is unknown.

The PCR had 60 Vbeta and 13 Jbeta primers. Data came from immunoSEQ multiplex PCR; TCRdb stores just in-frame clones and leaves some out. The table shows roughly 140,000 clones, with 73% occurring only once. The CDR3 runs 14 residues. Germline CDR1 and CDR2: MDHEN and SYDVKM. The germline V and J ends were trimmed by 4 bases and 4 bases, with 13 bases remaining between them. The material sequenced was PBMCs. The V call is TRBV28, the J call TRBJ1-1; D call uncertain. The sequence derives from a human donor in good health. The CDR3 loop is CASSYSLHSTEAFF. CDR3 DNA sequence: TGTGCCAGCAGTTATTCACTTCACTCCACTGAAGCTTTCTTT.